This T cell receptor beta chain appears in the sequencing data of a study of identical twins. As to this clonotype: Its matching antigen is unknown.

A universal primer site was incorporated via template switching, and the cDNA contained unique molecular identifiers. TCRdb reanalysed the 5' RACE reads using MiXCR and keeps one entry per CDR3 protein. This sample has 690,000 or so distinct CDR3 sequences, with around 6% found just once. Trimming cost V 3 bases and J 6 bases; bases outside gene matches: 6. Germline CDR1 and CDR2: MGHRA and YSYEKL. The CDR3 runs 15 residues. Study-level findings and limits: For out-of-frame beta sequences, excess twin sharing was weaker. Conclusions rested on cross-sectional statistics rather than following the same donors.

The specimen was naive T cells sorted from blood. This clonotype originated in a man between 18 and 35 years old in good health. J is TRBJ2-2 and V is TRBV4-1; 8 positions match TRBD1. The DNA of the CDR3 is TGCGCCAGCAGCCAGCTGGGACAGGTCGCCGGGGAGCTGTTTTTT. Translating it yields CASSQLGQVAGELFF.